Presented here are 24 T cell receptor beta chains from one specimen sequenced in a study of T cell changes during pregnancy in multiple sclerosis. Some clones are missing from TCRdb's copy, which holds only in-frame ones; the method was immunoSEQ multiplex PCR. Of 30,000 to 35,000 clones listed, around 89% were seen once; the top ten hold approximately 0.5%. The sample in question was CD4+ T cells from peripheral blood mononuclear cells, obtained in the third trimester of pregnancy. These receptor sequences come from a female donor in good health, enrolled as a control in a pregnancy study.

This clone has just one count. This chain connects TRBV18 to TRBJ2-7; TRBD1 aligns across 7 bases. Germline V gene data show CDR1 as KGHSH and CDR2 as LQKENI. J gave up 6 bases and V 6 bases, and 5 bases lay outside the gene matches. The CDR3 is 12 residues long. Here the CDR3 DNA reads TGTGCCAGCTCGCAGACAGGGAGCGAGCAGTACTTC. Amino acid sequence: CASSQTGSEQYF.

The CDR3 region is CASTDRGGGELFF. The CDR3 DNA reads TGTGCCAGCACCGACAGGGGCGGCGGGGAGCTGTTTTTT. The V call is TRBV7-7, the J call TRBJ2-2, with 8 bases matching TRBD1. The ends lost 7 bases at V and 7 bases at J; junction bases unmatched: 5. This CDR3 comprises 13 residues. Germline V lookup: CDR1 SSHAT, CDR2 FNYEAQ (reference sequence).

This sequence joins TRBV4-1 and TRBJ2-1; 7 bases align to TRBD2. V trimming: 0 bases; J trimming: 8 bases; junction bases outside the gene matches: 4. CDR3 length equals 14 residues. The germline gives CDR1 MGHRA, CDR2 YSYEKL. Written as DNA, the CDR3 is TGCGCCAGCAGCCAAGAACTAGCGAAGGATGAGCAGTTCTTC. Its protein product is CASSQELAKDEQFF.

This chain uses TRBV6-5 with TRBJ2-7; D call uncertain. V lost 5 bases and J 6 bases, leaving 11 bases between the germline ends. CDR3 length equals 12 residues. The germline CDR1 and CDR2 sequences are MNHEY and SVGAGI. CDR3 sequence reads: CASSPPYGEQYF. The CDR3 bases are TGTGCCAGCAGTCCTCCCTACGGCGAGCAGTACTTC.

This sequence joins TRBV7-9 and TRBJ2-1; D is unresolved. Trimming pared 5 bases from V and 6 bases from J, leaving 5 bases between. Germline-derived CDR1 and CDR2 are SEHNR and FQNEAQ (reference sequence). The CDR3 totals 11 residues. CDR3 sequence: CASSPFNEQFF. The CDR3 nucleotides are TGTGCCAGCAGCCCCTTCAATGAGCAGTTCTTC.

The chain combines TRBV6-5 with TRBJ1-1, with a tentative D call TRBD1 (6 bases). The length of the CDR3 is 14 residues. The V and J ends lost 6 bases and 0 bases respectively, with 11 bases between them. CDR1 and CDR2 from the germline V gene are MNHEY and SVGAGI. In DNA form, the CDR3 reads TGTGCCAGCAGCCCCAGGGGCTTGAACACTGAAGCTTTCTTT. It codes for CASSPRGLNTEAFF.

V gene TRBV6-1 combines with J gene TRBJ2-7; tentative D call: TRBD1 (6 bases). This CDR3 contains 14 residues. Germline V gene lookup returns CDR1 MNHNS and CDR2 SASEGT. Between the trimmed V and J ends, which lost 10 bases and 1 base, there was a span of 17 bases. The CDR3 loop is CATKTLQGSYEQYF. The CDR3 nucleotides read TGTGCCACCAAGACCCTACAGGGATCCTACGAGCAGTACTTC.

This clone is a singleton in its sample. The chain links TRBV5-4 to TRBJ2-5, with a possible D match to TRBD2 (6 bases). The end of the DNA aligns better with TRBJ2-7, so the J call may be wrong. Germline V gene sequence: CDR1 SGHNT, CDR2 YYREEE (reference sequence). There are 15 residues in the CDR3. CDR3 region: CASSLWGGRFYEQYF. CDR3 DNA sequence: TGTGCCAGCAGCTTGTGGGGTGGGAGGTTCTACGAGCAGTACTTC.

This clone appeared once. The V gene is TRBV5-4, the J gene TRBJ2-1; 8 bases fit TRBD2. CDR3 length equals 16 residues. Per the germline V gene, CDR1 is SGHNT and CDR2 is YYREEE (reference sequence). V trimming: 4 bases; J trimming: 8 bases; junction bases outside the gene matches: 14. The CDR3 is CASSRIAGSGGDEQFF. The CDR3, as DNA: TGTGCCAGCAGCAGGATAGCGGGAAGTGGGGGCGATGAGCAGTTCTTC.

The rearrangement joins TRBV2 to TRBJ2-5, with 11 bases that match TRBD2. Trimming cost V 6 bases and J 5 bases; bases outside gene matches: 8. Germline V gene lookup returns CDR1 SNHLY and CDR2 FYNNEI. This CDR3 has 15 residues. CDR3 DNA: TGTGCCAGCAGGGCACTAGCGGGAGTTGGGGAGACCCAGTACTTC. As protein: CASRALAGVGETQYF. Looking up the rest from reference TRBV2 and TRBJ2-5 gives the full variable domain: EPEVTQTPSHQVTQMGQEVILRCVPISNHLYFYWYRQILGQKVEFLVSFYNNEISEKSEIFDDQFSVERPDGSNFTLKIRSTKLEDSAMYFCASRALAGVGETQYFGPGTRLLVL.

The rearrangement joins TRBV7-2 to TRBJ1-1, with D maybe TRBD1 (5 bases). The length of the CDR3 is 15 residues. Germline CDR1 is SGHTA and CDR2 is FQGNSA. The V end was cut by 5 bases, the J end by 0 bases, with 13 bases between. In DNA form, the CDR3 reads TGTGCCAGCAGCGCCCGGGCACAGGTGAACACTGAAGCTTTCTTT. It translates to CASSARAQVNTEAFF.

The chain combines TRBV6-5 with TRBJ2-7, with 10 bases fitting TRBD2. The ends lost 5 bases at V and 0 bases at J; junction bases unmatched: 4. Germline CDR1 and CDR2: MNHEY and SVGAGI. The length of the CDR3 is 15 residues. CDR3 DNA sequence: TGTGCCAGCAGTCCACTAGCGGGGAGCTCCTACGAGCAGTACTTC. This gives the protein CASSPLAGSSYEQYF.

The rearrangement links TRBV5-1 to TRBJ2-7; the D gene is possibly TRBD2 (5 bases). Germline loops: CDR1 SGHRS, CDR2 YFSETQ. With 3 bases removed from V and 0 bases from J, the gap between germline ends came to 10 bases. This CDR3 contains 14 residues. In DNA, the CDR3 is TGCGCCAGCAGCTCCGGACTGGACTCCTACGAGCAGTACTTC. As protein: CASSSGLDSYEQYF.

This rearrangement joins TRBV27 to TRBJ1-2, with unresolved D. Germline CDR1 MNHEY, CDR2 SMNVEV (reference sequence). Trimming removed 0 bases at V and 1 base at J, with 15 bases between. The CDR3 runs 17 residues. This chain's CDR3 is CASSLSARNRFNYGYTF. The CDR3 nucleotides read TGTGCCAGCAGTTTATCGGCCAGGAATCGATTTAACTATGGCTACACCTTC.

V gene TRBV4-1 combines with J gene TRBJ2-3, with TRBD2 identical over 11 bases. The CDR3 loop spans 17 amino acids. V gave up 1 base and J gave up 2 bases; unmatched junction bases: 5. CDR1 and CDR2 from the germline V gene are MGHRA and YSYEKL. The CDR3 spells CASSQGLAGSSTDTQYF. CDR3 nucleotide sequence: TGCGCCAGCAGCCAAGGACTAGCGGGGAGTTCCACAGATACGCAGTATTTT.

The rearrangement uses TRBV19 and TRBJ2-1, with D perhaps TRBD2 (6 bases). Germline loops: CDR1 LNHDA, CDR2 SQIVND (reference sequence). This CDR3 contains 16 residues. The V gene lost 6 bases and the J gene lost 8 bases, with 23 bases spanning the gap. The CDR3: CASSPRGGTDGHEQFF. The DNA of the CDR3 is TGTGCCAGTAGCCCTCGTGGGGGGACGGACGGTCATGAGCAGTTCTTC.

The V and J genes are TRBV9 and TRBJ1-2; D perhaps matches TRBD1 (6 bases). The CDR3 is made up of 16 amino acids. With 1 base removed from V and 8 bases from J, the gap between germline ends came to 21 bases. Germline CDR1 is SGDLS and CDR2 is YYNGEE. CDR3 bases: TGTGCCAGCAGCGTACTGGACAGCCCCGCATCGGGGGGCTACACCTTC. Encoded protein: CASSVLDSPASGGYTF.

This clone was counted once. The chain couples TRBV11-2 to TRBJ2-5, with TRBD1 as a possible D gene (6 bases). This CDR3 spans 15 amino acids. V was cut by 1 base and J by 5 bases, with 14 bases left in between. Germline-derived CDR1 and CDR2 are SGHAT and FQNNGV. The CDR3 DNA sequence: TGTGCCAGCAGCTTAGGTGGTGGGGGCGGGGAGACCCAGTACTTC. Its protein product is CASSLGGGGGETQYF.

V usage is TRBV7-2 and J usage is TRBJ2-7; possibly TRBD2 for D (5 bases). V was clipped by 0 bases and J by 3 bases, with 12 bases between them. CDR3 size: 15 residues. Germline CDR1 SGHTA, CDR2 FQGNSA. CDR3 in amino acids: CASSLAGGPLYEQYF. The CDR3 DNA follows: TGTGCCAGCAGCTTAGCGGGCGGGCCTCTCTACGAGCAGTACTTC.

CDR3 protein: CASSKGGIQGAANTGELFF. For the CDR3, the DNA is TGTGCCAGCAGCAAAGGGGGGATTCAGGGGGCCGCGAACACCGGGGAGCTGTTTTTT. This chain uses TRBV13 with TRBJ2-2; 8 nucleotides align to TRBD1. The V segment lost 5 bases and the J segment 0 bases; nucleotides outside the gene matches: 14. Germline CDR1 PRHDT, CDR2 FYEKMQ (reference sequence). This CDR3 spans 19 amino acids.

The CDR3 loop is CASSPPRQREEQFF. The CDR3 region has the DNA TGTGCCAGTAGCCCCCCCCGCCAGCGGGAAGAGCAGTTCTTC. V is TRBV19 and J is TRBJ2-1; 7 nucleotides match TRBD2. CDR3 length: 14 residues. Germline V gene lookup returns CDR1 LNHDA and CDR2 SQIVND (reference sequence). Trimming cost V 6 bases and J 10 bases; bases outside gene matches: 12.

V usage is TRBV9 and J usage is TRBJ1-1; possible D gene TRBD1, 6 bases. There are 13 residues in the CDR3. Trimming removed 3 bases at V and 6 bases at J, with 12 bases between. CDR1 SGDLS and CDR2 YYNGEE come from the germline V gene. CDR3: CASSGTVLAEAFF. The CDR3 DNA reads TGTGCCAGCAGCGGGACAGTACTCGCTGAAGCTTTCTTT.

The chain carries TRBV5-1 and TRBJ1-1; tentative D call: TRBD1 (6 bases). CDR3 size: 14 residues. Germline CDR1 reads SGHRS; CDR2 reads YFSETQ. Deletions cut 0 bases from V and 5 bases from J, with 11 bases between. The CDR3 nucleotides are TGCGCCAGCAGCTTGGGCCTACAGGGAACTGAAGCTTTCTTT. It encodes CASSLGLQGTEAFF.

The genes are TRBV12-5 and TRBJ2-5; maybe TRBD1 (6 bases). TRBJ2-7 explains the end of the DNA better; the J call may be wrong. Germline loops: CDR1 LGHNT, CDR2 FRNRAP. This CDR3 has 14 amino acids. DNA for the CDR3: TGTGCTAGTGGTCAGGGGATAAGCTCCTACGAGCAGTACTTC. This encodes CASGQGISSYEQYF.